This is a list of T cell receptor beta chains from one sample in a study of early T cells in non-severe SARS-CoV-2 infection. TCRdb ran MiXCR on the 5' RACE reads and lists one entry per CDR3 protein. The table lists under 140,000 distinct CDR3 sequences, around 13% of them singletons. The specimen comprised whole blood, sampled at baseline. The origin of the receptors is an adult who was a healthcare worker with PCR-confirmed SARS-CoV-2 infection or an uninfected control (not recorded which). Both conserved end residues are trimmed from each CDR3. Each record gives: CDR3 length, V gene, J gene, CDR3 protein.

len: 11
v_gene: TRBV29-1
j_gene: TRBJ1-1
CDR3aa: SVEGAANTEAF

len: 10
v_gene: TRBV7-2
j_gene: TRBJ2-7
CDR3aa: ASSFREGEQY

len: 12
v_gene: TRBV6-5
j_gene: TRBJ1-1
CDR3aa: ASSQGATNTEAF

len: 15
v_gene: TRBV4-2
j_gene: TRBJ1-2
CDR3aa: ASSQDDRTVTGYGYT

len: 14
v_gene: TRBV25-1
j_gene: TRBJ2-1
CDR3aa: ASSSGRAEPYNEQF

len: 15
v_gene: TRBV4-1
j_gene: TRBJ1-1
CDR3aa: ASSPLGRTGGRTEAF

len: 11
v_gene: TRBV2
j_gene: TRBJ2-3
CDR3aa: ASSERGVNTQY

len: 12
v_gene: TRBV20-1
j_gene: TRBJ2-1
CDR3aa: SATEGLARDEQF

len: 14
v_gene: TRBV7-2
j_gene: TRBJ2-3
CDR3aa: ASSSQSGGGADTQY

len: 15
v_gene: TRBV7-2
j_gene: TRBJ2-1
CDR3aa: ASSLRLGTSGYNEQF

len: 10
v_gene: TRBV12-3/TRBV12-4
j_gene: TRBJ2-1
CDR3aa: ASKRDINEQF

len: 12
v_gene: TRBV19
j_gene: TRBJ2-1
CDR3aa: ASEGTGTYNEQF

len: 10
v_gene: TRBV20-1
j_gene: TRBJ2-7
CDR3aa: SAATGTYEQY

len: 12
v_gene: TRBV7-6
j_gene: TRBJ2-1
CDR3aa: ASSSGEGHNEQF

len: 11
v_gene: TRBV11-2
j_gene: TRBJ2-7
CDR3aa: ASRQLDTGEQY

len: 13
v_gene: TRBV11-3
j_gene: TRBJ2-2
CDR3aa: ASSWGTANTGELF

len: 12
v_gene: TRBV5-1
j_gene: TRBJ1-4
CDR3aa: ASTWTGVNEKLF

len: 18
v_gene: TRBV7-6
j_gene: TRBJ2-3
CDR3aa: ASSLTPRSPGWGLTDTQY

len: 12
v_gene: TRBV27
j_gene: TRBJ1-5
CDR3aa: ASSSDRGNQPQH

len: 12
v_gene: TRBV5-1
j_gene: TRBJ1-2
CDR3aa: ASSLDGGRYGYT

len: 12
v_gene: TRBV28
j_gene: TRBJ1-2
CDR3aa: ASSPGDRYYGYT

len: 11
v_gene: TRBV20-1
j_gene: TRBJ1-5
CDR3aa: SAFRDSNQPQH

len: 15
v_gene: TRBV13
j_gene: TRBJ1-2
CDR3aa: ASSLERGQGVRDGYT